The table lists the clone carrying this TCR beta chain with a count of one. The ends lost 5 bases at V and 5 bases at J; junction bases unmatched: 10. The germline CDR1 and CDR2 sequences are MNHEY and SVGAGI. This CDR3 spans 15 amino acids. This specimen comes from a study of technical replicates of blood from several donors. This table comes from immunoSEQ multiplex PCR, and its TCRdb copy is limited to in-frame clones, with some not included. The repertoire holds 60,000 to 80,000 clones, with 91% as singletons. The specimen was PBMCs. This TCR was recovered from a human donor in good health. Some clones in this sample may be carry-over from other donors' samples. The chain is built from TRBV6-5 and TRBJ2-7; 9 bases are a match to TRBD1. The CDR3 coding sequence is TGTGCCAGCAGTACGTCCGGGACAGGGAGGAACGAGCAGTACTTC. The encoded protein is CASSTSGTGRNEQYF.